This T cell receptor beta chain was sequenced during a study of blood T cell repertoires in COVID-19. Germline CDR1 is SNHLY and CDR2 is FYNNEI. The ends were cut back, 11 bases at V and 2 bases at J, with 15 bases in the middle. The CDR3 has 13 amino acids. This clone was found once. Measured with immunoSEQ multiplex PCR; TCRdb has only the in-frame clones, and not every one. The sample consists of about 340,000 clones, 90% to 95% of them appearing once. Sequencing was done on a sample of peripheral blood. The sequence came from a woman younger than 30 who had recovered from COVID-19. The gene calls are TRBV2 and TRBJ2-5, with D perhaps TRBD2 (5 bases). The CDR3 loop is CACLGENQETQYF. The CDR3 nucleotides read TGTGCCTGCTTGGGAGAAAATCAAGAGACCCAGTACTTC. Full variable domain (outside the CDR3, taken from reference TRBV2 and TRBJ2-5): EPEVTQTPSHQVTQMGQEVILRCVPISNHLYFYWYRQILGQKVEFLVSFYNNEISEKSEIFDDQFSVERPDGSNFTLKIRSTKLEDSAMYFCACLGENQETQYFGPGTRLLVL.